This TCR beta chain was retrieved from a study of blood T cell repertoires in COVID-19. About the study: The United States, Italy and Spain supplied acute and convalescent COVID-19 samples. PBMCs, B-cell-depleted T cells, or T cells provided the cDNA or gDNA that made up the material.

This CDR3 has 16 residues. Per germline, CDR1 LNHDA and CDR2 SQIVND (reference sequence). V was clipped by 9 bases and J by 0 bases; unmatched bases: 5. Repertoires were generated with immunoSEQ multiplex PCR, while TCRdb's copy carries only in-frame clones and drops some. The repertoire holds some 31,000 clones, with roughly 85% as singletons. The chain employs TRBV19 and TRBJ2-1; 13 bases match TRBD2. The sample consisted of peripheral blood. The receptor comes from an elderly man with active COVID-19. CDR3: CARETSGGSSYNEQFF. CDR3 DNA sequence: TGTGCCAGGGAGACTAGCGGGGGGAGCTCCTACAATGAGCAGTTCTTC.